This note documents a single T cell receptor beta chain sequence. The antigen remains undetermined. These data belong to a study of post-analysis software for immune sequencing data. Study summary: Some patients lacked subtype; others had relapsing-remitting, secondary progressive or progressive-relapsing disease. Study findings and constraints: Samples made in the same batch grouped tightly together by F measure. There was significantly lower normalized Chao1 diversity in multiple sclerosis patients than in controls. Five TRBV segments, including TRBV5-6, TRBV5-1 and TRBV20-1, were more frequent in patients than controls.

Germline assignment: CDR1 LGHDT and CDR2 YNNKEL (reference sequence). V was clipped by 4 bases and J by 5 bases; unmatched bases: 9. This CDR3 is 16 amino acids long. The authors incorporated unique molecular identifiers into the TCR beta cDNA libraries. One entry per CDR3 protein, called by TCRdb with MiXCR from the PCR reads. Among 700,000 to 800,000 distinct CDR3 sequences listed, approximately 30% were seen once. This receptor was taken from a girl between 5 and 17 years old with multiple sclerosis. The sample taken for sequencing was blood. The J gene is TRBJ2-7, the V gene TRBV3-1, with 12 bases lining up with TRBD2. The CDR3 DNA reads TGTGCCAGCAGCCTATCCGGACTAGCGGGATCGCACGAGCAGTACTTC. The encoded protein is CASSLSGLAGSHEQYF.